Listed below are T cell receptor beta chains from one sample, sequenced in a study of blood T cells in healthy people across ages. TCRdb fed the 5' RACE reads into MiXCR, producing one record per CDR3 protein. The table has 780,000 or so distinct CDR3 sequences, 53% seen once; the top ten hold approximately 40%. Sequencing was done on a sample of blood. The receptors here all came from a man older than 75 in good health. The conserved cysteine and the conserved F or W are not part of the CDR3 here. Clone sizes are given selectively: once, few, many, or a class where the clone is expanded.

j_call v_call clone_size cdr3_aa
TRBJ1-5 TRBV5-1 . ASSLEGADNQPQH
TRBJ2-1 TRBV7-3 few ASSPTSGSPGHEQF
TRBJ2-3 TRBV30 . AWSSPGGDAY
TRBJ1-1 TRBV29-1 few SVAQRNTEAF
. TRBV2 . ASSKQGSMSEQY
TRBJ2-1 TRBV5-1 . ASSFGALSYNEQF
TRBJ2-5 TRBV20-1 once SVTFPLSGGRRETQY
. TRBV6-6 . ASSYSGTANYEQY
TRBJ2-7 TRBV7-2 . ASSLSGTGAPYGQY
TRBJ1-2 TRBV29-1 many SVGADYGYT
TRBJ1-2 TRBV12-3/TRBV12-4 few ASSLGGAGFVYT
TRBJ2-5 TRBV3-1 . ASSQDRYSTQY
TRBJ2-6 TRBV9 . ASRAGAGDHSGANVLT
TRBJ2-1 TRBV7-9 few ASRFQGNEQF
TRBJ2-1 TRBV6-1 . ASSEFPGRSLSYNEQF
. TRBV7-9 . ASSLAQFREGKYEQY
TRBJ2-2 TRBV25-1 few ASSEGHPIHTGELF
TRBJ2-1 TRBV20-1 . SASISSLSYNEQF
TRBJ1-1 TRBV6-6 few ASSYGGLNTEAF
TRBJ2-7 TRBV11-2 . ASSLDLAGISEQY
TRBJ2-7 TRBV10-3 . AISGRTSGSNEQY
TRBJ2-1 TRBV5-1 once ASRDLAGRDEQF
TRBJ2-7 TRBV10-3 . AISGTGTSGNYEQY
TRBJ2-5 TRBV5-4 . ASSLKNQETQY
TRBJ2-3 TRBV29-1 . SVGGVGTSGRTDTQY
TRBJ2-1 TRBV20-1 . SARVAGGGPGSYNEQF
TRBJ2-5 TRBV6-6 few ASSSPAPGEQY
TRBJ2-1 TRBV12-3/TRBV12-4 . ASSFLRRSYNEQF
TRBJ1-1 TRBV29-1 few STRQGMNTEAF
TRBJ2-1 TRBV20-1 few SASDPTSGYNEQF
TRBJ1-2 TRBV20-1 . SVSIPGGNYGYT
TRBJ1-3 TRBV27 . ASMGLRGTGNIIY
TRBJ2-1 TRBV10-3 few AIVNKYNEQF
TRBJ1-5 TRBV6-4 . ASSDSGGDNQPQH
TRBJ1-1 TRBV10-3 . AISESRAGVNEAF
TRBJ1-2 TRBV9 few ASSVADGYT
TRBJ2-1 TRBV25-1 . ASRKEAGDNEQF
TRBJ1-2 TRBV7-9 few ASSLAGILYGYT
. TRBV7-2 . ANSGSGRGETQY
TRBJ1-2 TRBV14 . ASSGDRGTYGYT
TRBJ2-7 TRBV25-1 . ASSERNEQY
TRBJ2-3 TRBV11-2 few ASSLSSREQPRVHRYAY
TRBJ2-7 TRBV14 . ASSPSAGVGYEQY
TRBJ1-2 TRBV5-1 few ASRTDSLDGYT
TRBJ2-3 TRBV18 . ASSLGGLHRYAY
TRBJ1-1 TRBV27 . ATHRLPWGSTEAF
TRBJ1-2 TRBV7-9 . ASSLDGIAGYT